The text below deals with one T cell receptor (beta chain). The data originate from a study of technical replicates of blood from a handful of donors. CDR1 SGHRS and CDR2 YFSETQ come from the germline V gene. The CDR3 is 19 amino acids. Trimming cost V 1 base and J 2 bases; bases outside gene matches: 16. Repertoires were generated with immunoSEQ multiplex PCR, while TCRdb's copy carries only in-frame clones and drops some. There are about 91,000 clones in the sample; around 93% occur only once, and about 0.24% lies in the top ten. The clonotype was recovered from a human donor in good health. Source material: T cells isolated from PBMCs. V is TRBV5-1 and J is TRBJ2-7, with 9 bases matching TRBD1. The CDR3 reads CASSLTGLNPGQGPYEQYF. The CDR3 DNA follows: TGCGCCAGCAGCTTGACCGGATTAAATCCGGGACAGGGTCCCTACGAGCAGTACTTC.